One sample yielded the 11 T cell receptor beta chains listed below, sequenced in a study of beta chain features in type 1 diabetes. Expressed TCRB transcripts were sequenced after all isolated RNA was converted to cDNA. Clones were sequenced by immunoSEQ multiplex PCR, and TCRdb holds only the in-frame ones, with some missing. The sample contains roughly 140,000 clones, about 9.3% of which appear only once. Findings and caveats of the study: For Type 1 diabetes patients, all four CD4+ subsets carried TCRB CDR3s that were moderately but significantly shorter.

No cognate antigen is known for these TCRs. Material: central memory CD4+ T cells from blood. All receptors come from a man in his thirties or forties with type 1 diabetes.

The V and J genes are TRBV15 and TRBJ2-3, with a weak D call TRBD2 (5 bases). CDR1 and CDR2 from the germline V gene are LNHNV and YYDKDF (reference sequence). The V and J ends lost 0 bases and 3 bases respectively, with 16 bases between them. The CDR3 extends over 17 amino acids. The CDR3 DNA is TGTGCCACCAGCAGAGATTCGGCTAGCACAAGAACAGATACGCAGTATTTT. This encodes CATSRDSASTRTDTQYF.

The rearrangement uses TRBV15 and TRBJ1-4, with D possibly matching TRBD1 (5 bases). V was pared by 3 bases and J by 3 bases, with 14 bases between. CDR3 length: 16 residues. The germline CDR1 and CDR2 sequences are LNHNV and YYDKDF (reference sequence). The CDR3 sequence is CATSRAGRGANEKLFF. CDR3 DNA: TGTGCCACCAGCAGGGCGGGGAGGGGTGCTAATGAAAAACTGTTTTTT. Using reference TRBV15 and TRBJ1-4 for the parts outside the CDR3, the full variable domain is DAMVIQNPRYQVTQFGKPVTLSCSQTLNHNVMYWYQQKSSQAPKLLFHYYDKDFNNEADTPDNFQSRRPNTSFCFLDIRSPGLGDTAMYLCATSRAGRGANEKLFFGSGTQLSVL.

This clone came up a few times. V gene TRBV14 combines with J gene TRBJ2-3, with 12 bases aligning to TRBD1. The CDR3 is made up of 17 amino acids. Per the germline V gene, CDR1 is SGHDN and CDR2 is FVKESK. With 7 bases clipped from V and 3 bases from J, the junction kept 11 bases outside the gene matches. CDR3 sequence: CASTPAGTGGSTDTQYF. CDR3 coding DNA: TGTGCCAGCACCCCGGCCGGGACAGGGGGCTCGACAGATACGCAGTATTTT. Together with reference TRBV14 and TRBJ2-3, the CDR3 gives the full variable domain: EAGVTQFPSHSVIEKGQTVTLRCDPISGHDNLYWYRRVMGKEIKFLLHFVKESKQDESGMPNNRFLAERTGGTYSTLKVQPAELEDSGVYFCASTPAGTGGSTDTQYFGPGTRLTVL.

V is TRBV19 and J is TRBJ2-7, with 7 bases lining up with TRBD1. Trimming removed 6 bases from V and 6 bases from J; junction bases left unmatched: 8. This CDR3 is built from 13 residues. Germline CDR1 is LNHDA and CDR2 is SQIVND (reference sequence). Here the CDR3 reads CASSMTGTVEQYF. The CDR3 nucleotides read TGTGCCAGTAGCATGACAGGGACGGTCGAGCAGTACTTC.

This clone has a handful of counts. The rearrangement links TRBV28 to TRBJ1-5; D unclear. V shed 4 bases and J shed 7 bases, with 11 bases lying between them. The CDR3 is 13 residues long. Germline lookup yields CDR1 MDHEN and CDR2 SYDVKM. CDR3: CASSSPGLQPQHF. The CDR3 nucleotides are TGTGCCAGCAGTTCTCCGGGTCTACAGCCCCAGCATTTT. Full variable domain (missing parts from reference TRBV28 and TRBJ1-5): DVKVTQSSRYLVKRTGEKVFLECVQDMDHENMFWYRQDPGLGLRLIYFSYDVKMKEKGDIPEGYSVSREKKERFSLILESASTNQTSMYLCASSSPGLQPQHFGDGTRLSIL.

This clone was counted between two and nine times. The chain recombines TRBV5-6 with TRBJ2-7, with D perhaps matching TRBD2 (5 bases). The CDR3 runs to 15 residues. The V gene's germline CDR1 is SGHDT and CDR2 YYEEEE. Trimming shortened V by 0 bases and J by 2 bases, and 12 bases separated the two germline ends. The CDR3 region is CASSLEGGGTYEQYF. In DNA, the CDR3 is TGTGCCAGCAGCTTGGAAGGAGGAGGAACCTACGAGCAGTACTTC.

This clone was recorded a few times. Written as DNA, the CDR3 is TGTGCCAGCAGTTTAAAGACAGGGATCAATCAGCCCCAGCATTTT. Translation: CASSLKTGINQPQHF. The chain recombines TRBV28 with TRBJ1-5; 7 bases match TRBD1. CDR3 length: 15 residues. V trimming: 2 bases; J trimming: 3 bases; junction bases outside the gene matches: 4. Germline-derived CDR1 and CDR2 are MDHEN and SYDVKM.

This clone was seen more than once but under ten times. The V and J genes are TRBV2 and TRBJ1-2; TRBD1 matches at 8 bases. CDR3 length: 13 amino acids. With V trimmed by 4 bases and J by 7 bases, 5 bases remained unmatched. Germline loops: CDR1 SNHLY, CDR2 FYNNEI. CDR3: CASSVDRGGGYTF. The CDR3 DNA is TGTGCCAGCAGTGTCGACAGGGGAGGTGGCTACACCTTC.

This clone has more than one count but fewer than ten. The chain combines TRBV4-3 with TRBJ1-2; TRBD1 is a possible D gene (5 bases). Germline V gene sequence: CDR1 LGHNA, CDR2 YSLEER. The CDR3 runs 15 residues. V was cut by 1 base and J by 8 bases, with 17 bases left in between. DNA for the CDR3: TGCGCCAGCAGCCAAGCTTCGGGACTTTCGGTCGGCTACACCTTC. Its protein is CASSQASGLSVGYTF.

J is TRBJ1-1 and V is TRBV5-1; D gene ambiguous. This CDR3 spans 14 amino acids. Trimming shortened V by 3 bases and J by 0 bases, and 9 bases separated the two germline ends. CDR1 and CDR2 (germline): SGHRS, YFSETQ. The CDR3 DNA reads TGCGCCAGCAGCTACGGAGACTTGAACACTGAAGCTTTCTTT. It specifies CASSYGDLNTEAFF.

The CDR3 reads CASSLLGTLNTGELFF. The DNA for the CDR3 is TGTGCCAGCAGCTTACTTGGGACACTGAACACCGGGGAGCTGTTTTTT. The chain has TRBV27 and TRBJ2-2, with TRBD1 as a possible D gene (6 bases). V lost 6 bases to trimming and J lost 1 base, with 15 bases between them. The germline CDR1 and CDR2 sequences are MNHEY and SMNVEV (reference sequence). The CDR3 runs 16 residues.